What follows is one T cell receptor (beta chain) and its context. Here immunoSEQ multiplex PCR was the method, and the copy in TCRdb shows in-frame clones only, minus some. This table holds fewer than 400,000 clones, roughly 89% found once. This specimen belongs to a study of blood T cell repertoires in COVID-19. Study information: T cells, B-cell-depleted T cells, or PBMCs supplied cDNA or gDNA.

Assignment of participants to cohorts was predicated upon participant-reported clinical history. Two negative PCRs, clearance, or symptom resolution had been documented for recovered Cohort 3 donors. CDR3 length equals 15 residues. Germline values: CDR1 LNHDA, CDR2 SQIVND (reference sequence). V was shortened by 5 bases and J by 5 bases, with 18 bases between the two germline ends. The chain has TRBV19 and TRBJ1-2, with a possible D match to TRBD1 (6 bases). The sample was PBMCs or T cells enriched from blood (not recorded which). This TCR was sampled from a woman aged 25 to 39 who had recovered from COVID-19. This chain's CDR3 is CASSLSTGQLYGYTF. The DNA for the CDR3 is TGTGCCAGTAGTCTTTCGACAGGACAACTTTATGGCTACACCTTC.